Listed below are T cell receptor beta chains from one sample, sequenced in a study of CD8 T cells in ankylosing spondylitis. One entry per CDR3 protein results from TCRdb running MiXCR on the 5' RACE reads. The table has hundreds of thousands of distinct CDR3 sequences, approximately 12% seen once; the top ten hold about 0.49%. The sample was blood, either unsorted or a sorted T cell fraction (not recorded which). These receptors were taken from a male donor with ankylosing spondylitis. Both conserved end residues are part of each CDR3.

V gene: TRBV28; CDR3 protein: CASSLWTSGSREQYF
V gene: TRBV6-2/TRBV6-3; CDR3 protein: CASCAIRGPLYEQYF
V gene: TRBV5-1; CDR3 protein: CASSLSTRPTEAFF
V gene: TRBV5-1; CDR3 protein: CASGDSLNTEAFF
V gene: TRBV20-1; CDR3 protein: CSADVRESPYNEQFF
V gene: TRBV6-5; CDR3 protein: CASSYSYLKTYEQYF
V gene: TRBV7-2; CDR3 protein: CASSLVWGNQPQHF
V gene: TRBV18; CDR3 protein: CASSPTMDPNYGYTF
V gene: TRBV5-1; CDR3 protein: CASSLGTSGNTGELFF
V gene: TRBV7-2; CDR3 protein: CASSLSGGIHYEQYF
V gene: TRBV20-1; CDR3 protein: CTHPGPTNTEAFF
V gene: TRBV20-1; CDR3 protein: CSASGQGSTDTQYF
V gene: TRBV7-2; CDR3 protein: CASSLVKGGEQYF
V gene: TRBV6-1; CDR3 protein: CASSVPNWTGYYEQYF
V gene: TRBV12-5; CDR3 protein: CASALAYRDRGTDEQFF
V gene: TRBV20-1; CDR3 protein: CSARDNRAGAYNEQFF
V gene: TRBV12-3/TRBV12-4; CDR3 protein: CASAGATGELFF
V gene: TRBV20-1; CDR3 protein: CSASRVSGGYGNTIYF
V gene: TRBV7-2; CDR3 protein: CASSSHSGLSGYTF
V gene: TRBV20-1; CDR3 protein: CSARGPRGADHSGANVLTF
V gene: TRBV29-1; CDR3 protein: CSASRGTGLNEQYF